This T cell receptor (beta chain) came from a study of identical twins. With 6 bases removed from V and 4 bases from J, the gap between germline ends came to 19 bases. The length of the CDR3 is 16 residues. This clonotype occurred many times. TCRdb recomputed calls from the 5' RACE reads with MiXCR, one row per CDR3 protein. The table has about 690,000 distinct CDR3 sequences, around 6% seen once. The source of this sequence is a man between 18 and 29 years old in good health. Sequencing was carried out using naive T cells sorted from blood. The V call is TRBV12-3 or TRBV12-4, the J call TRBJ1-5; D possibly corresponds to TRBD1 (5 bases). The CDR3 region has the DNA TGTGCCAGCAGCTCCCGGGGTGGGGGGACTAATCAGCCCCAGCATTTT. Its protein is CASSSRGGGTNQPQHF.